There are many counts of the clone carrying this TCR beta chain. Fresh peripheral blood, roughly 10 ml, was the source of the PBMCs. The record originates from a study of T cells in Graves' hyperthyroidism and ophthalmopathy. Template material for amplifying TCR beta CDR3 regions consisted of RNA transcripts. The TCR CDR3 was amplified in a first-round RT-PCR using the HTBI primer set. TCRdb redid the calling of the multiplex PCR reads with MiXCR, one entry per CDR3 protein. The sample contains roughly 300,000 distinct CDR3 sequences, under 30% of which appear only once. This TCR was recovered from a man between 35 and 55 years old with Graves' hyperthyroidism that later progressed to Graves' ophthalmopathy. Sequenced input: blood.

The CDR3 DNA follows: TGTGCCAGCAGCTTGCTGGGACTGAACGGGGAGCTGTTTTTT. The encoded protein is CASSLLGLNGELFF. The chain couples TRBV7-9 to TRBJ2-2; D may be TRBD2 (6 bases). The CDR3 is 14 residues long. The germline V gene encodes CDR1 SEHNR and CDR2 FQNEAQ (reference sequence). Trimming stripped 3 bases from V and 7 bases from J, with 12 bases between.